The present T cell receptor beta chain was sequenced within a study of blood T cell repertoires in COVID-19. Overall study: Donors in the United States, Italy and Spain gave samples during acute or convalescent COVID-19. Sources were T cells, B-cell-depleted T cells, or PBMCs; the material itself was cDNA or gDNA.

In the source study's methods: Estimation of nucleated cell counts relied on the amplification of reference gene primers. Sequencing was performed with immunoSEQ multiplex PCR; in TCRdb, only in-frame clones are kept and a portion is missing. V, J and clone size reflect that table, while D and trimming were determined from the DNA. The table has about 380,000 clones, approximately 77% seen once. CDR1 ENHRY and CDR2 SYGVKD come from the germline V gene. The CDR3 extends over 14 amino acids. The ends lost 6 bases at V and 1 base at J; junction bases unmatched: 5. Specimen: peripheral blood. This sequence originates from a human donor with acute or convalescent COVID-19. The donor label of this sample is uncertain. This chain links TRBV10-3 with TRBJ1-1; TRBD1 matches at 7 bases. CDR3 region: CAIREQGRNTEAFF. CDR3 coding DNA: TGTGCCATCAGGGAACAGGGGCGGAACACTGAAGCTTTCTTT.